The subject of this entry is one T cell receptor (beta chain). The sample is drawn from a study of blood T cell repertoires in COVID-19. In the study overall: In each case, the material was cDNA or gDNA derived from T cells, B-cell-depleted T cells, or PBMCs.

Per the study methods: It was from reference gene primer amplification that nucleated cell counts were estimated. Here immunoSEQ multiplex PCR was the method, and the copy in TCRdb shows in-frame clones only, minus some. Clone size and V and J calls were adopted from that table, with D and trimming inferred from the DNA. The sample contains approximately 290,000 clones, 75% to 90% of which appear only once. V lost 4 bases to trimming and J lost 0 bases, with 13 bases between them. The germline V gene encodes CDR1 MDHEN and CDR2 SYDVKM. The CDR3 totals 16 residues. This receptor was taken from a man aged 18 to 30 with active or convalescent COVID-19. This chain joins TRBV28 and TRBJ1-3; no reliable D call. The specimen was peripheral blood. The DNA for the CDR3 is TGTGCCAGCAGTTCAAGACTCTTCATCTCTGGAAACACCATATATTTT. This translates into CASSSRLFISGNTIYF.